This T cell receptor (beta chain) originates from a study of OX40 agonist ivuxolimab in advanced cancers. Overall study results and limits: Relative to CD4+, CD8+ T cells held more expanded clones on average.

The V gene end was trimmed by 2 bases and the J gene end by 2 bases; junction bases not matched to a gene: 3. Germline CDR1 is MNHNY and CDR2 is SVGAGI (reference sequence). The CDR3 is 15 amino acids. As to this clone: The antigen remains unidentified.

TCRdb's table, derived via immunoSEQ multiplex PCR, lists solely in-frame clones and lacks some. The sample includes over 25,000 clones, 82% of them seen just once. This rearrangement joins TRBV6-6 to TRBJ1-3; 7 nucleotides match TRBD1. The clonotype comes from an adult with an advanced solid tumor such as melanoma, head and neck, liver or kidney cancer. The material sequenced was CD4+ or CD8+ T cells sorted from blood, taken in a trial of the OX40 agonist ivuxolimab. The CDR3 sequence is CASSYADRAGNTIYF. In nucleotides, the CDR3 is TGTGCCAGCAGTTACGCCGACAGGGCTGGAAACACCATATATTTT.